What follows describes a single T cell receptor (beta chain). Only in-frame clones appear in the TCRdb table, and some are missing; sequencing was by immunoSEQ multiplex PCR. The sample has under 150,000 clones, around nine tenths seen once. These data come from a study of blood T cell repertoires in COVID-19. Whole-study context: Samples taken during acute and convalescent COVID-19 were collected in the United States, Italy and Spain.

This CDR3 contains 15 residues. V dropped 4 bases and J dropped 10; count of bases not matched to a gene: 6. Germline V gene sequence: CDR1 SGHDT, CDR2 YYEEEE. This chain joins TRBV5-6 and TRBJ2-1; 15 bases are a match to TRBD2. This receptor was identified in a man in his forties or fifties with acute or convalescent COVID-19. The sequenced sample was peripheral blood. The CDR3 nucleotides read TGTGCCAGCAGCACGGGACTAGCGGGAGGCCTCGAGCAGTTCTTC. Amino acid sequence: CASSTGLAGGLEQFF.